What follows describes a single TCR beta chain. Its cognate antigen has yet to be identified. Per-nucleotide qualities are absent, and no much larger clonotype sits a single base away. The CDR3, from cysteine to phenylalanine, totals 16 residues. Only CDR3 DNA remains: 48 bases, in frame from the first base. V has 2 bases trimmed and J has 6 bases trimmed; junction bases matching no gene number 10. CDR1 and CDR2 were assigned from the germline V gene as SGHTA and FQGNSA. Using the deep immunoSEQ assay, TCR CDR3 regions were amplified from genomic DNA by multiplex PCR. For each cell subset, the extracted genomic DNA was distributed evenly across all wells of several immunoSEQ 96-well plates, and each plate served as one replicate. For sorted subsets, roughly 0.2 ug genomic DNA, equal to about 30,000 T cell genomes, was loaded into each replicate PCR. The purified libraries were quantified using a Qubit 3.0 fluorometer, sized with a Bioanalyzer 2100, and then quantified again using the KAPA Library Quantification kit. Every immunoSEQ 96-well plate was sequenced on a separate single-read 150-cycle Illumina NextSeq 550 flow cell. On the authors' methods: Because the immunoSEQ output held only junctional sequences and lacked quality scores, the filtering could not match the filtering applied to full-length reads. Sequences were annotated with PyIR, a Python wrapper for IgBLAST v1.9, using IMGT germline references to assign V/J genes and CDR3. Reads were filtered out if the reads had weak V/J assignments (E-value above 1e-6), no CDR3, stop codons, out-of-frame junctions, or ambiguous translated residues. A V3J clonotype was defined by an identical inferred V gene, J gene, and CDR3 amino acid sequence. Percentage overlap between repertoires was calculated by dividing the number of shared unique clonotypes by the size of the smaller repertoire. RTK rarefaction, the Chao1 estimator, and Recon v2.1 estimates of unobserved clonotypes were used to assess repertoire richness. Generation probabilities were computed with OLGA for all TCRbeta clonotypes obtained by the gDNA method from a few donors. TCRdb stores this immuneACCESS table with in-frame sequences only. Part of the clones is absent; in the studies checked, under half of the shortfall reflects unresolved V genes, and no reason is known for the rest. That table is the source of V, J and clone size, and D and trimming were worked out from the DNA. The sample table lists roughly 700,000 clones, less than 85% of them with a count of one. Of the sample, more than 1.5% falls within the top ten clones.

The sample originates from a study of shared clonotypes between healthy human individuals (dated by TCRdb to 2020 to 2021). Context from the whole study: A few men and two women, aged 18 to 49 years, made up the cohort. Per donor, three plates each were used for CD4 naive and CD4 memory, two for CD8 naive, and one for CD8 memory. To estimate repertoire size and how much clonotypes are shared between individuals, the study performed deep sequencing of blood TCR repertoires from roughly five healthy adults. To increase sequencing depth and limit assay-specific biases, TCR repertoire library preparation and sequencing were carried out by different laboratories using diverse techniques. Per donor, leukapheresis produced somewhere between about 0.94 and 9 billion PBMCs. Paper-wide results and their limitations: Sampling was restricted to blood, and TCR repertoires in tissues likely differ from the TCR repertoires found in blood. Pairwise subsampling led to the expectation that sequencing depth would affect the degree of clonotype sharing among donors. Rarefaction of sorted-subset datasets indicated incomplete sequencing despite the large sequencing depth. When a few donors were compared, the shared fraction of clonotypes was 5% to 6.5% for naive CD4, 3.5% for naive CD8, more than 2% for memory CD4, and about 0.36% for memory CD8. Because the study included only a small number of donors, the genetic and exposure-history diversity represented was limited. Estimated clonotype richness was generally larger for naive than for memory subsets. Compared with non-shared clonotypes, clonotypes shared by all four sorted-subset donors had higher generation probabilities.

The donors were healthy, HIV-negative adults with no recently reported acute infections or vaccinations. All donors were Caucasian adults living in Nashville, Tennessee, USA. CD4+ T cells were enriched through magnetic negative selection, after which naive cells were positively selected on CD45RA and the remaining negative fraction served as the memory subset. Blood was obtained by leukapheresis, after which PBMCs were separated by Ficoll-Histopaque density gradient centrifugation and cryopreserved in liquid nitrogen vapor phase. Analytical flow cytometry was used to check the purity and quantity of each magnetically sorted T cell population. Genomic DNA was isolated from every sorted fraction and measured by UV absorbance on a Nanodrop 2000c.

The TCR was taken from a woman aged 25 to 39 in good health. The chain was built from TRBV7-2 and TRBJ2-7; 10 junctional bases match TRBD2. Sequencing used memory CD4+ T cells sorted from blood. Per the publication, the cell subset or site label means: CD45RA-negative fraction. The base sequence is TGTGCCAGCAGCTTACCGGGGCTAGCGGGAGTCGGCGAGCAGTACTTC. It translates as CASSLPGLAGVGEQYF.